The rows below give T cell receptor beta chains drawn from one sample of a study of breast tumors, draining lymph nodes, adjacent tissues. MiXCR, run by TCRdb on the multiplex PCR reads, gives a single entry per CDR3 protein. The sample carries 20,000 to 25,000 distinct CDR3 sequences, around three fifths recorded once. The sequenced material came from tumor-adjacent breast tissue. These receptors all come from a female donor with breast cancer. Some clones in this sample may be carry-over from other donors' samples. Both conserved end residues are part of each CDR3. D genes are given only for firm matches. Clone sizes are given selectively: once, few, many, or a class where the clone is expanded.

d_gene	abundance	v_gene	j_gene	CDR3aa	CDR3nt
-	-	TRBV7-9	TRBJ1-5	CASSFGNQPQHF	TGTGCCAGCAGCTTTGGCAATCAGCCCCAGCATTTT
-	-	TRBV6-2/TRBV6-3	TRBJ2-3	CASSKIAGGTTDTQYF	TGTGCCAGCAGCAAAATAGCAGGTGGGACCACAGATACGCAGTATTTT
-	few	TRBV5-6	TRBJ1-5	CASSTGPIQPQHF	TGTGCCAGCAGCACAGGGCCTATTCAGCCCCAGCATTTT
-	-	TRBV5-1	TRBJ1-6	CASNQGGYNSPLHF	TGCGCCAGCAATCAGGGTGGCTATAATTCCCCCCTCCACTTT
TRBD2	-	TRBV5-1	TRBJ2-7	CASSLGPSGEFYEQYF	TGCGCCAGCAGCCTCGGGCCTAGCGGAGAATTCTACGAGCAGTACTTC
-	-	TRBV19	TRBJ2-7	CASGRGPEQYF	TGTGCCAGTGGAAGGGGACCCGAGCAGTACTTC
-	-	TRBV12-3/TRBV12-4	TRBJ2-7	CASSIMAGSHEQYF	TGTGCCAGCAGCATTATGGCAGGTTCCCACGAGCAGTACTTC
-	many	TRBV12-3/TRBV12-4	TRBJ2-7	CASSRWAPYEQYF	TGTGCCAGCAGTCGCTGGGCTCCCTACGAGCAGTACTTC
-	-	TRBV29-1	TRBJ2-3	CSVDRARKEQYF	TGCAGCGTTGACCGTGCAAGGAAGGAGCAGTATTTT
-	-	TRBV7-8	TRBJ2-1	CASSLDLRSSYNEQFF	TGTGCCAGCAGCTTAGATCTTCGGAGCTCCTACAATGAGCAGTTCTTC
TRBD1	many	TRBV9	TRBJ1-1	CASSPPINGTDMNTEAFF	TGTGCCAGCAGCCCGCCGATAAACGGGACAGACATGAACACTGAAGCTTTCTTT
TRBD1	-	TRBV6-1	TRBJ2-3	CATLPAYDRATDTQYF	TGTGCCACCCTCCCGGCGTATGACAGGGCCACAGATACGCAGTATTTT
TRBD2	-	TRBV18	TRBJ2-7	CASSPGLADEQYF	TGTGCCAGCTCACCAGGACTAGCGGACGAGCAGTACTTC
TRBD1	-	TRBV2	TRBJ1-2	CASSATGWRGYTF	TGTGCCAGCAGTGCGACAGGGTGGAGGGGCTACACCTTC
TRBD1	many	TRBV5-1	TRBJ2-5	CASSLVGTGAGETQYF	TGCGCCAGCAGCTTGGTTGGGACAGGGGCTGGAGAGACCCAGTACTTC
TRBD1	-	TRBV5-4	TRBJ1-2	CASSLMGQGARGYTF	TGTGCCAGCAGCTTAATGGGACAGGGGGCGCGTGGCTACACCTTC
TRBD2	-	TRBV5-1	TRBJ2-1	CASSLGTSGRAKYNEQFF	TGCGCCAGCAGCTTGGGGACTAGCGGGAGGGCCAAGTACAATGAGCAGTTCTTC
-	-	TRBV2	TRBJ1-2	CASSLTLVANYGYTF	TGTGCCAGCAGCCTCACACTCGTCGCTAACTATGGCTACACCTTC
-	-	TRBV7-2	TRBJ1-6	CASSLNLMSPLHF	TGTGCCAGCAGCCTGAATCTCATGTCACCCCTCCACTTT
-	few	TRBV29-1	TRBJ1-4	CSVDSGYGAGEKMFF	TGCAGCGTTGATAGCGGGTACGGGGCAGGGGAAAAAATGTTTTTT
TRBD1	-	TRBV7-2	TRBJ1-6	CASSLIDRADSPLHF	TGTGCCAGCAGCTTGATAGACAGGGCGGATTCACCCCTCCACTTT
TRBD2	many	TRBV7-9	TRBJ2-3	CASSGLAGVDPTDTQYF	TGTGCCAGCAGCGGACTAGCGGGAGTGGACCCCACAGATACGCAGTATTTT
TRBD1	-	TRBV4-1	TRBJ1-2	CASSPGTGLRYGYTF	TGCGCCAGCAGCCCCGGGACAGGTCTGAGGTATGGCTACACCTTC
-	-	TRBV7-9	TRBJ2-3	CASSSPSNTQYF	TGTGCCAGCAGCTCGCCTTCCAATACGCAGTATTTT
TRBD1	many	TRBV7-9	TRBJ2-5	CASSSGTGGETQYF	TGTGCCAGCAGCTCCGGAACAGGGGGAGAGACCCAGTACTTC
TRBD2	-	TRBV7-9	TRBJ2-3	CASSGLAGGGTDTQYF	TGTGCCAGCAGCGGACTAGCGGGGGGCGGCACAGATACGCAGTATTTT
-	-	TRBV2	TRBJ1-2	CASRPGRTPYGYTF	TGTGCCAGCAGACCTGGACGCACGCCATATGGCTACACCTTC
-	-	TRBV20-1	TRBJ2-7	CSAREGTPTYEQYF	TGCAGTGCTAGAGAAGGGACTCCGACCTACGAGCAGTACTTC
TRBD1	medium-sized	TRBV18	TRBJ2-7	CASKGQGAQSSDEQYF	TGTGCCAGCAAAGGACAGGGGGCGCAAAGTTCGGACGAGCAGTACTTC
-	many	TRBV20-1	TRBJ1-1	CSARQGNTEAFF	TGCAGTGCTAGGCAAGGGAACACTGAAGCTTTCTTT
-	-	TRBV24-1	TRBJ2-1	CATSDTGVYEQFF	TGTGCCACCAGTGATACAGGAGTGTATGAGCAGTTCTTC
-	many	TRBV19	TRBJ2-1	CASSIVGPRTSYNEQFF	TGTGCCAGTAGTATAGTGGGCCCCAGGACTTCCTACAATGAGCAGTTCTTC
-	-	TRBV20-1	TRBJ2-1	CSARMLRSYTEQFF	TGCAGTGCTAGAATGCTCCGTTCCTACACTGAGCAGTTCTTC
-	-	TRBV7-2	TRBJ2-2	CASSSKNTGELFF	TGTGCCAGCAGCTCTAAGAACACCGGGGAGCTGTTTTTT
-	-	TRBV30	TRBJ1-1	CAWSAEGNTEAFF	TGTGCCTGGAGTGCTGAGGGGAACACTGAAGCTTTCTTT
-	-	TRBV28	TRBJ1-2	CASSRANYGYTF	TGTGCCAGCAGTCGAGCTAACTATGGCTACACCTTC